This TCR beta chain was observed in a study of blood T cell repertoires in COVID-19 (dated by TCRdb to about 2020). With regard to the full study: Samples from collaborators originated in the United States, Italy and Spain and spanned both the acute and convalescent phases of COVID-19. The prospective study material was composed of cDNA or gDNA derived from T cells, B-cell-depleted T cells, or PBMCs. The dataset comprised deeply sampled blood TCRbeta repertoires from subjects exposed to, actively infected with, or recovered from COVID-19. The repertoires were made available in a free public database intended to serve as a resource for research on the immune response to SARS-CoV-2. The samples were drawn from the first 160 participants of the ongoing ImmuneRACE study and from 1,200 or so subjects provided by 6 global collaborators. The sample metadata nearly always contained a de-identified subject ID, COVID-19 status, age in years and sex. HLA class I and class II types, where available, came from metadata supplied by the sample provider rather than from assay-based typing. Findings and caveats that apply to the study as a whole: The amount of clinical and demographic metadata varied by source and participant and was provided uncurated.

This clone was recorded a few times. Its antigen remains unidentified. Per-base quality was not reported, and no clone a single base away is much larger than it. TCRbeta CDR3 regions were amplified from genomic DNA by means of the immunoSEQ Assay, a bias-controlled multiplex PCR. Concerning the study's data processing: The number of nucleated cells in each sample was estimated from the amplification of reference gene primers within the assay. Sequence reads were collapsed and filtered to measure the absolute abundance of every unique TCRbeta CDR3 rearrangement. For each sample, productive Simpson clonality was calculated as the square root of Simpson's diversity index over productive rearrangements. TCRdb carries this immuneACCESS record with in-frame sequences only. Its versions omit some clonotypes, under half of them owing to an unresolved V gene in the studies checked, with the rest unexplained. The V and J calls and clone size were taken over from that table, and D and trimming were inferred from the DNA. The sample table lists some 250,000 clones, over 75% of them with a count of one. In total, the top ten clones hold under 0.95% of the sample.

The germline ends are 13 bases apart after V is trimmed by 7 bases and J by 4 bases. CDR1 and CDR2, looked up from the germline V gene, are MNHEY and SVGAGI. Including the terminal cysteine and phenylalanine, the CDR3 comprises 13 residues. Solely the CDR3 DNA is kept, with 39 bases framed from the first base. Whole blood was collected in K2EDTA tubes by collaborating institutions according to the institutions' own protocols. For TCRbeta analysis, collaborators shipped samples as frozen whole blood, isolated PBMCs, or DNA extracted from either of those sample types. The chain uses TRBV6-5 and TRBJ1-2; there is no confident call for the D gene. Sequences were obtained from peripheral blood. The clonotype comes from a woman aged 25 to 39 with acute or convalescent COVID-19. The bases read TGTGCCAGCACTCACGGAGTGGTCTATGGCTACACCTTC. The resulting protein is CASTHGVVYGYTF.